Detailed here is one TCR beta chain. This clonotype has more than one count but fewer than ten. This clone's antigen is unknown. Base quality data are lacking; no much larger clone is found one base away. TCR beta CDR3 regions were amplified from RNA transcripts. The TCR CDR3 was subjected to a first round of RT-PCR using the HTBI primer set and the Qiagen OneStep RT-PCR kit. The libraries were constructed in a second round of multiplex PCR and then size-selected and purified. Libraries were sequenced paired-end with 100 bp reads on an Illumina HiSeq2000. Under the source paper's analysis protocol: SOAPnuke was used to process the raw data, removing reads that contained adapters or uncalled bases, had a mean Phred below 15, or lacked an exact match to the constant primer or identifier. High-quality paired reads were merged with COPE v1.2.5, and unique nucleotide sequences were defined as clonotypes. Clonotypes were aligned to IMGT TRBV, TRBD and TRBJ reference segments using MiTCR v1.1. The analysis included only V-J combinations with a frequency above 0.0001, which together covered around 99% of the repertoires. A TCS score was defined as the ratio between F50 (clonal expansion) and ExV (chaos), using BLOSUM62-based TCRdist between CDR3 peptides within each V-J. Welch's t-statistics and random forest reduced 514 V-J features to roughly 13, which were used in a naive Bayes classifier (R e1071). TCRdb reprocessed the public reads (quality trimming at Q25 with fastp, clone calling with MiXCR) and kept in-frame beta chains. Under each unique CDR3 protein, matching rows form one entry showing the most common genes and DNA. The V and J calls, along with clone size, are taken from TCRdb and not from the paper's own processing. Within this sample are approximately 600,000 distinct CDR3 sequences, with more than 20% of them counted one time only. The ten largest clones capture more than 30% of the sample.

This sample is drawn from a study of T cells in Graves' hyperthyroidism and ophthalmopathy (dated by TCRdb to about 2019). Study-level background: Peripheral blood was sampled at the time of initial diagnosis, prior to any treatment. To identify distinguishing TCR V-J signatures, a discovery cohort of some 99 patients was used, comprising some 43 with Graves' ophthalmopathy and approximately 58 with stable Graves' hyperthyroidism. An independent validation cohort of under 20 hyperthyroidism patients and approximately 15 patients who later progressed to ophthalmopathy tested prospective prediction of ophthalmopathy. The 75 to 100 discovery patients were randomly split 7:3 into training and test sets. The study also compared thyroid tissue and blood T-cell repertoires from about 6 Graves' hyperthyroidism patients. Following sampling, methimazole starting at 30 mg daily was given to hyperthyroidism patients, and high-dose intravenous methylprednisolone was given to ophthalmopathy patients. TCR Vbeta CDR3 sequencing of approximately 140 peripheral blood samples (over 40 ophthalmopathy, 75 or so hyperthyroidism and roughly 17 progressor patients) is reported in the paper.

The CDR3 runs 14 residues from the cysteine to the phenylalanine. Only the CDR3 DNA is retained, 42 bases long and in frame from the first base. V sheds 3 bases and J sheds 3 bases, leaving 14 bases between their ends. The germline V gene (reference sequence) sets CDR1 to DFQATT and CDR2 to SNEGSKA. Ophthalmopathy patients had moderately to severely active disease, with a Clinical Activity Score of 3 or more, a NOSPECS grade of 4 or more, and a disease duration of less than 3 months. The study excluded patients with uncontrolled infections, other autoimmune diseases, pregnancy or lactation. Diagnoses were established on the basis of clinical symptoms, serum thyroxine and TRAb, thyroid ultrasound, and orbital computed tomography. PBMCs were separated from 10 ml of fresh peripheral blood using Ficoll-Paque density gradient centrifugation. Total RNA was extracted with Trizol reagent, and quality was checked on an Agilent 2100 Bioanalyzer.

What the research found in general, with its limitations: Ophthalmopathy was separated from stable hyperthyroidism by a 13 V-J signature model, with approximately 90% sensitivity and about 81% specificity obtained in cross-validation and 80%/75% obtained in testing. Most expanded thyroid clonotypes (frequency above 0.001) were also detected in blood, a finding suggesting that blood repertoires may reflect thyroid immune responses. In validation, the model predicted progression to ophthalmopathy a median of around 6.5 months before onset, with about 64% sensitivity and 72.22% specificity. No statistical method was used to set the sample size in advance, and investigators knew the group allocation.

This receptor was obtained from a man under 40 with Graves' ophthalmopathy. The chain is assembled from TRBV20-1 and TRBJ1-2, with no reliable assignment of the D segment. The sequencing sample was made of blood. The CDR3 loop reads CSASTPPGDYGYTF. The bases are TGCAGTGCTAGTACACCGCCGGGCGACTATGGCTACACCTTC.